What follows is one T cell receptor beta chain and its context. CDR1 SGHAT and CDR2 FQNNGV come from the germline V gene. The CDR3 runs 15 residues. The V end was cut by 3 bases, the J end by 2 bases, with 10 bases between. These data belong to a study of technical replicates of blood from a handful of donors. The repertoire was sequenced with immunoSEQ multiplex PCR; TCRdb's copy has only in-frame clones and lacks some. The sample holds more than 90,000 clones, roughly 95% seen once. This chain joins TRBV11-2 and TRBJ2-2; the D is unclear. The clonotype was recovered from a human donor in good health. The sample consisted of T cells isolated from PBMCs. The CDR3 here is CASSFLSVNTGELFF. CDR3 in DNA: TGTGCCAGCAGCTTCCTCAGCGTAAACACCGGGGAGCTGTTTTTT.